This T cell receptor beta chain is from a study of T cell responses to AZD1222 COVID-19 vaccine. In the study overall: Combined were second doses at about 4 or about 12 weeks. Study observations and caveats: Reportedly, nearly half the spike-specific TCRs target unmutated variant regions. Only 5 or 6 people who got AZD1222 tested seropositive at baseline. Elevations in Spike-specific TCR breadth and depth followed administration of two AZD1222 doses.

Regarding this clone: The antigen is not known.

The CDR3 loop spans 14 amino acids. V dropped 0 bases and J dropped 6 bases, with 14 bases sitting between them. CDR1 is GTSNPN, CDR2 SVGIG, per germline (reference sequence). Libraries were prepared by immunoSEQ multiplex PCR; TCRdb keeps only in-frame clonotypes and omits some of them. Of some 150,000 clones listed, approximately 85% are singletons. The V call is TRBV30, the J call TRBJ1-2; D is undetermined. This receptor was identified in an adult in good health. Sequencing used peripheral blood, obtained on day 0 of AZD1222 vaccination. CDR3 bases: TGTGCCTGGAGTGTACTAGGATTTGGGGATGGCTACACCTTC. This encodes CAWSVLGFGDGYTF.